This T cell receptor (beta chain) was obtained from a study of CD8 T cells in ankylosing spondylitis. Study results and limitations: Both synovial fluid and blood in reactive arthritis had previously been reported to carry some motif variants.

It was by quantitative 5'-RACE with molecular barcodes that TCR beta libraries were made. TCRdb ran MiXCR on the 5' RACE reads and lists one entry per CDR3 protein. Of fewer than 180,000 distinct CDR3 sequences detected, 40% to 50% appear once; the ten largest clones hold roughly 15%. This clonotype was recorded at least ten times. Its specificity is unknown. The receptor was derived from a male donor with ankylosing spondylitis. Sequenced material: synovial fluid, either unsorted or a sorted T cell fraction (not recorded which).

The CDR3, as DNA: TGCAGTGCTAAACAGGGGGATTCAGAAGCTTTCTTT. Protein product: CSAKQGDSEAFF. The chain uses TRBV20-1 and TRBJ1-1, with 8 nucleotides matching TRBD1. The germline gives CDR1 DFQATT, CDR2 SNEGSKA (reference sequence). CDR3 size: 12 residues. V shed 4 bases and J 8 bases; nucleotides not matched to a gene: 6.